This TCR beta chain came from a study of cytomegalovirus exposure and HLA in healthy donors. PCR employed 60 Vbeta and 13 Jbeta primers. Profiling relied on immunoSEQ multiplex PCR, and the TCRdb table lists in-frame clones only, not all of them. The table includes some 28,000 clones, roughly 66% detected once. The study, taken as a whole, reports: An analysis done earlier found most TCR beta V segments productive about 87% or about 30% of the time.

This CDR3 region has 14 residues. The germline gives CDR1 MNHEY, CDR2 SMNVEV (reference sequence). V lost 6 bases to trimming and J lost 3 bases; unmatched junction nucleotides: 5. To note about this clone: Its antigen is undetermined.

Specimen: PBMCs. The chain recombines TRBV27 with TRBJ1-2, with 9 positions matching TRBD1. This TCR came from a male donor in good health and CMV-seropositive. CDR3 residues: CASSRGDRDYGYTF. DNA for the CDR3: TGTGCCAGCAGCAGAGGGGACAGGGACTATGGCTACACCTTC.